Listed below are T cell receptor beta chains from one sample, sequenced in a study of blood T cell repertoires in COVID-19. Repertoires were generated with immunoSEQ multiplex PCR, while TCRdb's copy carries only in-frame clones and drops some. Of roughly 250,000 clones listed, 85% to 95% are singletons. The sequencing input was PBMCs or T cells enriched from blood (not recorded which). The receptors shown here come from a woman under 30 who had recovered from COVID-19. Both conserved end residues are part of each CDR3. The D gene is left open where the match is weak.

>14|TRBJ1-4|TRBV14|-
CASSPGRGSEKLFF
>14|TRBJ1-1|TRBV28|-
CASSSTAMNTEAFF
>16|TRBJ1-3|TRBV9|-
CASSAHGGASGNTIYF
>14|TRBJ1-2|TRBV7-6|-
CASTTLGGIDGYTF
>14|TRBJ1-2|TRBV4-3|TRBD1
CASSQASRGYGYTF
>16|TRBJ2-1|TRBV5-4|-
CASSLGGSVPYNEQFF
>14|TRBJ1-5|TRBV3-1/TRBV3-2|TRBD1
CASSQGQGLEPQHF
>12|TRBJ1-2|TRBV29-1|-
CSVEIGDYGYTF
>16|TRBJ2-4|TRBV28|-
CASLPSSGADKNIQYF
>14|TRBJ2-7|TRBV9|-
CASSVSPLSYEQYF
>15|TRBJ2-5|TRBV3-1/TRBV3-2|TRBD2
CASSPSGGPSETQYF
>17|TRBJ2-3|TRBV5-1|TRBD1
CASSIGMRDRATDTQYF
>17|TRBJ2-5|TRBV5-4|TRBD1
CASSRGRGQADQETQYF
>13|TRBJ1-1|TRBV7-9|-
CASSQQGNTEAFF
>17|TRBJ2-1|TRBV3-1/TRBV3-2|TRBD1
CASSRQPGQGASGEQFF
>13|TRBJ1-4|TRBV18|-
CASSSDSNEKLFF
>15|TRBJ2-7|TRBV2|TRBD2
CASRPETSGLYEQYF
>14|TRBJ1-2|TRBV7-9|TRBD1
CASSQDRANYGYTF
>15|TRBJ1-6|TRBV19|TRBD1
CASSLGDRVNSPLHF
>16|TRBJ1-5|TRBV18|-
CASSPSVHRLNQPQHF
>17|TRBJ1-2|TRBV6-1|TRBD1
CASSEAPLWDREHGYTF
>14|TRBJ2-3|TRBV7-9|-
CASSPMALRDTQYF
>19|TRBJ1-1|TRBV5-1|-
CASSLAPAGQGGSNTEAFF
>14|TRBJ2-3|TRBV29-1|-
CSVAQGSSTDTQYF
>13|TRBJ2-5|TRBV9|-
CASSVAGQETQYF
>15|TRBJ1-1|TRBV3-1/TRBV3-2|TRBD1
CASSRTGGFVTEAFF
>15|TRBJ2-7|TRBV9|TRBD2
CASGRTSGSWHEQYF
>17|TRBJ2-1|TRBV7-2|TRBD2
CASSFTLLAGGYSEQFF
>17|TRBJ1-2|TRBV28|TRBD1
CASSLRSGTGVNYGYTF
>15|TRBJ2-5|TRBV24-1|TRBD1
CATSDFGQGQETQYF
>16|TRBJ1-5|TRBV19|TRBD1
CASSFGTGAYNQPQHF
>15|TRBJ1-6|TRBV5-1|-
CASSRTRAENSPLHF
>13|TRBJ1-1|TRBV7-2|-
CASSLGSGLGAFF
>13|TRBJ2-3|TRBV11-3|-
CASSNGGTDTQYF
>16|TRBJ1-6|TRBV7-2|-
CASSLRGNSYNSPLHF
>16|TRBJ2-2|TRBV28|TRBD2
CASSFLPGRGTGELFF
>13|TRBJ2-1|TRBV27|-
CASGEAEYNEQFF
>14|TRBJ2-5|TRBV7-2|-
CASSSDSPGETQYF
>17|TRBJ2-4|TRBV3-1/TRBV3-2|-
CASSQITSAEGENIQYF
>13|TRBJ2-1|TRBV5-6|-
CASSPQLGIEQFF
>14|TRBJ1-2|TRBV6-5|-
CASRARGASYGYTF
>15|TRBJ2-1|TRBV28|-
CAAGRLPFSYNEQFF
>12|TRBJ2-1|TRBV7-9|-
CASSLVLNEQFF
>14|TRBJ1-5|TRBV24-1|-
CATSDTGNSAPQHF
>14|TRBJ1-2|TRBV4-1|-
CASSQVNRGGGYTF
>13|TRBJ2-7|TRBV12-3/TRBV12-4|-
CASSLVDRAEQYF
>12|TRBJ2-7|TRBV6-5|TRBD2
CATQGAGNEQYF
>15|TRBJ1-6|TRBV28|TRBD1
CASSSLTGVNSPLHF
>12|TRBJ2-3|TRBV20-1|-
CSASLASDTQYF
>15|TRBJ2-5|TRBV11-2|TRBD2
CASTLLAGPQETQYF
>13|TRBJ1-5|TRBV6-4|-
CASSRETNQPQHF
>17|TRBJ2-3|TRBV11-3|-
CASSFFDTQSFLDTQYF
>15|TRBJ1-2|TRBV4-3|-
CASSQDVAENYGYTF
>11|TRBJ1-2|TRBV2|TRBD1
CASKTGNGYTF
>20|TRBJ1-1|TRBV9|TRBD1
CASSVIQLRQGRRCGSEAFF
>15|TRBJ1-1|TRBV5-1|-
CASSPNPDRNTEAFF
>15|TRBJ1-1|TRBV6-5|-
CASSYSGRQNTEAFF
>14|TRBJ1-4|TRBV14|-
CASSLRDMNEKLFF
>14|TRBJ1-5|TRBV10-3|TRBD1
CAIKGDSDYQPQHF
>15|TRBJ2-3|TRBV28|-
CASSLSLSGADTQYF